The subject of this entry is one T cell receptor beta chain. This sample was included in a study of cytomegalovirus exposure and HLA in healthy donors. V lost 5 bases to trimming and J lost 4 bases, with 17 bases between them. Germline lookup yields CDR1 SGHVS and CDR2 FNYEAQ. This CDR3 spans 15 amino acids. PCR amplification relied on 60 Vbeta primers (plus 13 Jbeta primers). Some clones are missing from TCRdb's copy, which holds only in-frame ones; the method was immunoSEQ multiplex PCR. The table records roughly 150,000 clones, over 70% of them present only once. Sequenced sample: PBMCs. This clonotype originated in a woman between 35 and 50 years old in good health and CMV-seropositive. The rearrangement uses TRBV7-6 and TRBJ1-1; TRBD1 is a possible D gene (6 bases). The CDR3 spells CASSLGAGVGTEAFF. CDR3 coding DNA: TGTGCCAGCAGCCTGGGGGCAGGCGTGGGCACTGAAGCTTTCTTT.